This TCR beta chain was documented in a study of T cell clonotyping in hematopoietic cell transplantation. Points from the study as a whole: After transplant, recipient diversity fell while pathologically expanded clonotypes grew through day 180. Higher Inverse Simpson Index values in graft donor and pretransplant recipient predicted broader posttransplant TCR diversity.

Blood collection times were about day -28 and days 30, 100, 180 posttransplant. The germline CDR1 and CDR2 sequences are SGHTS and YDEGEE. The CDR3 contains 13 residues. The V end lost 1 base, the J end lost 3 bases, and 8 bases lay between the germline ends. Generated by immunoSEQ multiplex PCR, the TCRdb table keeps only in-frame clones and is missing some. The sample lists approximately 14,000 clones, less than 98% occurring once. Remarks on this clone: Its antigen is currently unknown.

The sequenced sample was peripheral blood mononuclear cells, obtained 30 days after allogeneic stem cell transplant. This chain uses TRBV5-8 with TRBJ2-7; D is unresolved. The receptor's source is a female patient between 50 and 59 years old who had an allogeneic stem cell transplant from an unrelated donor, so T cells may come from the graft donor. Some clones in this sample may be carry-over from other donors' samples. CDR3 in amino acids: CASSLRTGYEQYF. The DNA for the CDR3 is TGTGCCAGCAGCTTGAGAACCGGCTACGAGCAGTACTTC.